The next 5 T cell receptor beta chains were all read from a single sample in a study of T cell clonality in common variable immunodeficiency. Study-level points and caveats: Reportedly, TCR beta sequences from common variable immunodeficiency showed fewer deletions and N-nucleotide insertions.

Using immunoSEQ multiplex PCR, the repertoire was profiled, and TCRdb retains in-frame clones only, with some absent. This sample comprises about 34,000 clones, none seen once only. No antigen has been assigned to these receptors. Sequenced sample: peripheral blood mononuclear cells. These receptors were taken from a human donor with common variable immunodeficiency.

This clone was recorded at least ten times. The read gets to within 3 residues of the CDR3 end, and the germline J gene fills in the rest. This rearrangement joins TRBV29-1 to TRBJ2-7, with D tentatively TRBD1 (6 bases). Per the germline V gene, CDR1 is SQVTM and CDR2 is ANQGSEA. The CDR3 loop spans 12 amino acids. The V and J ends lost 4 bases and 6 bases respectively, with 13 bases between them. The CDR3 sequence is CSVAQRGGEQYF. CDR3 DNA (partial): TGCAGCGTTGCCCAAAGAGGGGGCGAG.

A remark on this clone: The sequence runs out 3 residues before the end of the CDR3; the remainder is reconstructed from the germline J gene. The chain recombines TRBV7-9 with TRBJ1-2; possibly TRBD1 for D (5 bases). Germline CDR1 and CDR2: SEHNR and FQNEAQ (reference sequence). The CDR3 runs 15 residues. The CDR3 spells CASSPNRHASAEYTF. The sequenced part of the CDR3 DNA is TGTGCCAGCAGCCCAAACAGGCACGCCTCAGCTGAA.

A word on this clone: From the germline J gene comes the end of the CDR3, since the read stops 3 residues before it. V gene TRBV30 combines with J gene TRBJ2-2, with 11 nucleotides matching TRBD1. Trimming cost V 2 bases and J 1 base; bases outside gene matches: 9. The CDR3 contains 18 residues. In germline, CDR1 is GTSNPN, CDR2 SVGIG (reference sequence). The CDR3 sequence: CAWSRIGQGALNTGELFF. The sequenced CDR3 bases are TGTGCCTGGAGTAGAATAGGACAGGGGGCTTTGAACACCGGGGAG.

This clone came up many times. The read falls 3 residues short of the CDR3 end, and the missing part is taken from the germline J gene. The chain is built from TRBV7-3 and TRBJ2-3, with 7 bases that match TRBD1. CDR3 size: 17 residues. CDR1 and CDR2 from the germline V gene are SGHTA and FQGTGA. V was pared by 2 bases and J by 4 bases, with 12 bases of the junction left unmatched. The CDR3 bases that were read are TGTGCCAGCAGCTTAGAGGGGGCTAGTCTTGAGGCAGATACG. Translated: CASSLEGASLEADT. The CDR3 in full is CASSLEGASLEADTQYF. Together with reference TRBV7-3 and TRBJ2-3, the CDR3 gives the full variable domain: GAGVSQTPSNKVTEKGKYVELRCDPISGHTALYWYRQSLGQGPEFLIYFQGTGAADDSGLPNDRFFAVRPEGSVSTLKIQRTERGDSAVYLCASSLEGASLEADTQYFGPGTRLTVL.

This clone was recorded many times. The sequenced fragment ends 3 residues before the CDR3 boundary, so the rest is inferred from the germline J gene. V gene TRBV20-1 combines with J gene TRBJ2-2; D ambiguous. Germline CDR1 DFQATT, CDR2 SNEGSKA (reference sequence). V shed 3 bases and J shed 4 bases, with 3 bases lying between them. The CDR3 has 11 amino acids. The sequenced CDR3 bases are TGCAGTGCTAGTAGCACCGGGGAG. Amino acids: CSASSTGE. The full CDR3 protein reads CSASSTGELFF.